The 30 T cell receptor beta chains below come from one sample, sequenced in a study of CD8 T cells in ankylosing spondylitis. TCRdb passed the 5' RACE reads through MiXCR, listing each CDR3 protein once. The data show 90,000 to 120,000 distinct CDR3 sequences, 24% seen once. Input material: synovial fluid, either unsorted or a sorted T cell fraction (not recorded which). The source is a male donor with ankylosing spondylitis.

The CDR3 region is CASSFAWGAGYNEQFF. For the CDR3, the DNA is TGTGCCAGCAGCTTCGCGTGGGGGGCAGGGTATAATGAGCAGTTCTTC. This chain joins TRBV5-5 and TRBJ2-1, with D possibly called TRBD1 or TRBD2 (6 bases each). This CDR3 comprises 16 residues. V was trimmed by 2 bases and J by 7 bases, leaving 19 bases between them. CDR1 is SGHKS and CDR2 is YYEKEE in the germline V gene (reference sequence).

Turning to this clonotype: The junction departs from the called germline gene at one end, perhaps through a read error. Here the CDR3 DNA reads TGTGCCAGCAGCTTCACAGGAGAGAACACCGGGGAGCTTTTTTTT. Translation gives CASSFTGENTGELFF. This chain connects TRBV5-5 to TRBJ2-2; either TRBD1 or TRBD2 may fit D (5 bases each). Germline V gene lookup returns CDR1 SGHKS and CDR2 YYEKEE (reference sequence). The CDR3 spans 15 residues.

This clonotype was counted only a few times. V gene TRBV28 combines with J gene TRBJ2-5; 8 positions match TRBD1. The germline V gene has CDR1 MDHEN and CDR2 SYDVKM. With 5 bases clipped from V and 5 bases from J, the junction kept 4 bases outside the gene matches. This CDR3 spans 13 amino acids. The CDR3 DNA reads as TGTGCCAGCAGTGATACAGGGGGGGAGACCCAGTACTTC. It yields the protein CASSDTGGETQYF.

This chain connects TRBV29-1 to TRBJ1-6, with D perhaps TRBD1 (6 bases). Germline lookup yields CDR1 SQVTM and CDR2 ANQGSEA. Trimming shortened V by 7 bases and J by 7 bases, and 17 bases separated the two germline ends. The CDR3 is 14 amino acids. CDR3 in DNA: TGCAGCGCGTCTGAGGGACAAGGAAATTCACCCCTCCACTTT. It is translated as CSASEGQGNSPLHF.

This clonotype has at least ten counts. V and J are TRBV5-1 and TRBJ2-2; no reliable D call. This CDR3 is built from 15 residues. V lost 2 bases to trimming and J lost 0 bases, with 8 bases between them. Germline V gene lookup returns CDR1 SGHRS and CDR2 YFSETQ. The CDR3 coding sequence is TGCGCCAGCAGCTTAACCCCCGCGAACACCGGGGAGCTGTTTTTT. This sequence encodes CASSLTPANTGELFF.

In nucleotides, the CDR3 is TGTGCCAGCAGCTTACCTAGACTGGGTGGCGGGGAGACCCAGTACTTC. The encoded protein is CASSLPRLGGGETQYF. The chain employs TRBV11-3 and TRBJ2-5; the D gene is possibly TRBD2 (5 bases). Trimming shortened V by 2 bases and J by 5 bases, and 18 bases separated the two germline ends. The CDR3 contains 16 residues. CDR1 and CDR2 from the germline V gene are SGHNT and YENEEA.

The J gene is TRBJ2-7, the V gene TRBV5-1; D not resolved. Trimming removed 4 bases at V and 0 bases at J, with 2 bases between. The V gene's germline CDR1 is SGHRS and CDR2 YFSETQ. The CDR3 is 11 residues long. This chain's CDR3 is CASSVSYEQYF. The CDR3, as DNA: TGCGCCAGCAGCGTCTCCTACGAGCAGTACTTC.

The chain carries TRBV5-6 and TRBJ2-3, with D unresolved. The CDR3 covers 12 residues. V was cut by 0 bases and J by 6 bases, with 5 bases left in between. Germline V gene sequence: CDR1 SGHDT, CDR2 YYEEEE. CDR3 protein: CASSLASDTQYF. CDR3 bases: TGTGCCAGCAGCTTGGCCAGTGATACGCAGTATTTT.

This clonotype has ten or more counts. This chain joins TRBV12-3 or TRBV12-4 and TRBJ2-1; D gene ambiguous. CDR3 length: 15 residues. Trimming took off 4 bases at V and 5 bases at J, with 15 bases between the two ends. The CDR3 nucleotides are TGTGCCAGCAGTTCCTATCCCGACATCAACAATGAGCAGTTCTTC. Residues: CASSSYPDINNEQFF.

At least ten counts were recorded for this clonotype. The V and J genes are TRBV15 and TRBJ1-5; tentatively, D is TRBD1 (5 bases). Trimming removed 3 bases at V and 6 bases at J, with 9 bases between. Germline values: CDR1 LNHNV, CDR2 YYDKDF (reference sequence). The length of the CDR3 is 13 residues. The CDR3 loop reads CATSRGVGQPQHF. In nucleotides, the CDR3 is TGTGCCACCAGCAGGGGGGTGGGTCAGCCCCAGCATTTT.

This chain joins TRBV11-3 and TRBJ2-2; D ambiguous. The V and J ends lost 6 bases and 6 bases respectively, with 11 bases between them. Per germline, CDR1 SGHNT and CDR2 YENEEA. The CDR3 has 13 amino acids. The CDR3 bases are TGTGCCAGCAGTTTGCATTCAGCCGGGGAGCTGTTTTTT. Protein: CASSLHSAGELFF.

This clonotype was observed many times. The chain has TRBV29-1 and TRBJ2-5, with D hard to call. The CDR3 is 13 amino acids. The V gene's germline CDR1 is SQVTM and CDR2 ANQGSEA. Trimming took 4 bases from V and 5 from J, leaving 14 bases between them. For the CDR3, the DNA is TGCAGCGTTGCCCCACGAGCGCTGGAGACCCAGTACTTC. This sequence encodes CSVAPRALETQYF.

This clonotype was observed a handful of times. The chain recombines TRBV20-1 with TRBJ2-3; TRBD2 aligns across 8 bases. The V and J ends lost 6 bases and 1 base, in that order; junction bases with no gene match: 6. The CDR3 is made up of 14 amino acids. CDR1 and CDR2 (germline): DFQATT, SNEGSKA (reference sequence). The CDR3 bases are TGCAGTGCGTTAGCGGGAAGGGGCACAGATACGCAGTATTTT. Translation: CSALAGRGTDTQYF.

The chain recombines TRBV9 with TRBJ1-5; D call uncertain. Trimming removed 4 bases from V and 2 bases from J, with 10 bases in between. There are 14 residues in the CDR3. CDR1 is SGDLS, CDR2 YYNGEE, per germline. CDR3 amino acids: CASSTGLGNQPQHF. CDR3 sequence (DNA): TGTGCCAGCAGCACCGGTTTGGGCAATCAGCCCCAGCATTTT.

This chain links TRBV24-1 with TRBJ2-7, with D possibly being TRBD2 (5 bases). The CDR3 has 17 amino acids. V dropped 3 bases and J dropped 0 bases, with 17 bases sitting between them. The germline CDR1 and CDR2 sequences are KGHDR and SFDVKD. CDR3 nucleotides: TGTGCCACCAGTGATCCCCCCGGACTGATGCTCTCCTACGAGCAGTACGTC. Residues: CATSDPPGLMLSYEQYV.

DNA of the CDR3: TGTGCTAGTGGTCCCTTAGGGAGGACCCTGCAGGGGCAGTTCTTC. Residues: CASGPLGRTLQGQFF. This chain joins TRBV12-5 and TRBJ2-1; D might be TRBD2 (6 bases). This CDR3 is built from 15 residues. Germline V gene lookup returns CDR1 LGHNT and CDR2 FRNRAP. V was shortened by 5 bases and J by 12 bases, with 23 bases between the two germline ends.

This chain's CDR3 is CATSTEDRAVGGANVLTF. In DNA, the CDR3 is TGTGCCACCAGCACAGAGGACAGGGCCGTAGGGGGGGCCAACGTCCTGACTTTC. The V and J genes are TRBV15 and TRBJ2-6; 8 nucleotides match TRBD1. Trimming cost V 4 bases and J 4 bases; bases outside gene matches: 12. Per germline, CDR1 LNHNV and CDR2 YYDKDF (reference sequence). This CDR3 has 18 amino acids.

The chain employs TRBV5-4 and TRBJ1-6; the D gene is possibly TRBD1 (5 bases). V shed 10 bases and J shed 0 bases, with 20 bases lying between them. Germline-derived CDR1 and CDR2 are SGHNT and YYREEE (reference sequence). This CDR3 comprises 17 residues. CDR3 protein: CAATTGGSSSYNSPLHF. The DNA of the CDR3 is TGTGCCGCTACTACTGGGGGTTCCAGCTCCTATAATTCACCCCTCCACTTT.

The chain carries TRBV5-1 and TRBJ2-1; TRBD1 is a possible D gene (7 bases). Germline loops: CDR1 SGHRS, CDR2 YFSETQ. Trimming removed 1 base at V and 4 bases at J, with 12 bases between. The CDR3 contains 15 residues. The CDR3 sequence: CASSLTGDSYNEQFF. CDR3 nucleotides: TGCGCCAGCAGCTTGACGGGGGACAGTTACAATGAGCAGTTCTTC.

This clonotype was seen more than once but under ten times. The CDR3 region is CASSETLAGVNEQFF. The DNA for the CDR3 is TGTGCCAGCAGTGAGACACTAGCGGGAGTCAATGAGCAGTTCTTC. J is TRBJ2-1 and V is TRBV2; TRBD2 matches at 11 bases. The germline CDR1 and CDR2 sequences are SNHLY and FYNNEI. This CDR3 region has 15 residues. V lost 3 bases, J lost 6 bases, and 4 bases stayed unmatched.

The sample holds many counts of this clonotype. V gene TRBV3-1 combines with J gene TRBJ2-3, with 9 bases fitting TRBD2. The CDR3 sequence is 17 residues long. The germline V gene has CDR1 LGHDT and CDR2 YNNKEL (reference sequence). Losses at the gene ends were 1 base for V and 1 base for J; bases not matched to a gene: 6. CDR3 protein: CASSQVGRLAGTDTQYF. The CDR3 DNA reads as TGTGCCAGCAGCCAAGTGGGGAGACTAGCGGGCACAGATACGCAGTATTTT.

The rearrangement uses TRBV5-1 and TRBJ1-1; the D is unclear. Germline lookup yields CDR1 SGHRS and CDR2 YFSETQ. The CDR3 extends over 15 amino acids. V lost 0 bases and J lost 5, with 14 bases in between. The DNA of the CDR3 is TGCGCCAGCAGCTTGGGGCCCCCGGTTTCGACTGAAGCTTTCTTT. Protein: CASSLGPPVSTEAFF.

There are a few counts of this clonotype. This chain uses TRBV4-1 with TRBJ1-2; D might be TRBD1 (5 bases). This CDR3 has 16 amino acids. Trimming shortened V by 0 bases and J by 6 bases, and 17 bases separated the two germline ends. Per germline, CDR1 MGHRA and CDR2 YSYEKL. CDR3 nucleotide sequence: TGCGCCAGCAGCCAAGATCCCGGGACGACCTGGAATGGCTACACCTTC. This sequence encodes CASSQDPGTTWNGYTF.

This clonotype was counted once. The CDR3 nucleotides are TGTGCCAGCAGCCGGAGGAGAAATACACAAGAGACCCAGTACTTC. This gives the protein CASSRRRNTQETQYF. The chain recombines TRBV7-9 with TRBJ2-5; TRBD2 is a possible D gene (5 bases). The CDR3 covers 15 residues. V lost 5 bases and J 2 bases, leaving 15 bases between the germline ends. The germline gives CDR1 SEHNR, CDR2 FQNEAQ (reference sequence). The entire variable domain, with the rest obtained from reference TRBV7-9 and TRBJ2-5, is as follows: DTGVSQNPRHKITKRGQNVTFRCDPISEHNRLYWYRQTLGQGPEFLTYFQNEAQLEKSRLLSDRFSAERPKGSFSTLEIQRTEQGDSAMYLCASSRRRNTQETQYFGPGTRLLVL.

This clonotype has at least ten counts. CDR3 nucleotides: TGTGCCAGCAGTTACTTTTATGGCTACACCTTC. Translated, it gives CASSYFYGYTF. The gene calls are TRBV6-6 and TRBJ1-2; D unclear. This CDR3 spans 11 amino acids. The germline gives CDR1 MNHNY, CDR2 SVGAGI (reference sequence). Trimming took off 1 base at V and 5 bases at J, with 2 bases between the two ends.

The V call is TRBV24-1, the J call TRBJ2-1; a weak D match, TRBD2 (6 bases). The V end lost 9 bases, the J end lost 8 bases, and 13 bases lay between the germline ends. This CDR3 has 12 residues. Germline V CDR1 and CDR2: KGHDR, SFDVKD. The CDR3 DNA reads as TGTGCCACCGGAGGGGCCAAGGATGAGCAGTTCTTC. Amino acid sequence: CATGGAKDEQFF.

CDR3: CASSLHISNAEAFF. Here the CDR3 DNA reads TGTGCCAGCAGTTTACATATAAGTAACGCTGAAGCTTTCTTT. The rearrangement links TRBV12-3 or TRBV12-4 to TRBJ1-1; D gene uncertain. With 2 bases removed from V and 6 bases from J, the gap between germline ends came to 13 bases. The CDR3 sequence is 14 residues long.

There are a few counts of this clonotype. V usage is TRBV20-1 and J usage is TRBJ2-1; tentative D call: TRBD1 (6 bases). The CDR3 consists of 10 residues. Germline V gene data show CDR1 as DFQATT and CDR2 as SNEGSKA (reference sequence). Trimming took 6 bases from V and 9 from J, leaving 9 bases between them. The CDR3 DNA reads TGCAGTGCCGGGACACTTGAGCAGTTCTTC. It codes for CSAGTLEQFF.

V is TRBV6-4 and J is TRBJ2-2; 7 nucleotides line up with TRBD2. Per the germline V gene, CDR1 is MRHNA and CDR2 is SNTAGT. V dropped 2 bases and J dropped 4; count of bases not matched to a gene: 4. The CDR3 contains 15 residues. The DNA for the CDR3 is TGTGCCAGCAGTGACGGGGGGGAGAGCACCGGGGAGCTGTTTTTT. Its protein product is CASSDGGESTGELFF.

This clonotype was counted a few times. This sequence joins TRBV29-1 and TRBJ1-3; 9 nucleotides line up with TRBD1. The germline V gene has CDR1 SQVTM and CDR2 ANQGSEA. This CDR3 is built from 14 residues. The junction had 12 bases not matched to a gene; V was cut back by 6 bases and J by 9 bases. This chain's CDR3 is CSVRTGEAGGTIYF. The CDR3, as DNA: TGCAGCGTACGGACAGGGGAGGCAGGAGGCACCATATATTTT.